This note documents a single T cell receptor beta chain sequence. TCRdb keeps only in-frame clones here, not all; method: immunoSEQ multiplex PCR. The table includes approximately 54,000 clones, 80% to 90% detected once. This sample stems from a study of a mutant IDH1 vaccine in newly diagnosed glioma. Time point defined: baseline, week 1 (first vaccination visit). Specified treatment: pre-vaccination baseline after standard-of-care therapy. The germline V gene encodes CDR1 WNHNN and CDR2 SYGVQD (reference sequence). The V and J ends lost 3 bases and 2 bases, in that order; junction bases with no gene match: 15. The CDR3 runs to 19 residues.

This receptor was taken from a man aged 18 to 30 with glioma. The source material was PBMCs, sampled from a glioma patient treated with radiotherapy, temozolomide or both. This chain joins TRBV10-1 and TRBJ1-5; 8 positions match TRBD1. The CDR3 loop is CASSDCGGDRGGGNQPQHF. The CDR3 DNA is TGCGCCAGCAGTGATTGCGGGGGAGACAGGGGAGGAGGCAATCAGCCCCAGCATTTT.